This TCR beta chain was sequenced during a study of blood T cell repertoires in COVID-19. Clones were read by immunoSEQ multiplex PCR, and TCRdb kept only the in-frame ones, dropping some. The sample includes just over 300,000 clones, 70% to 90% of them seen just once. Sequences were obtained from PBMCs or T cells enriched from blood (not recorded which). This sequence was found in a man between 25 and 39 years old who had recovered from COVID-19.

CDR3 bases: TGTGCCAGTAGTACCCCGGGACTAACATATGGCTACACCTTC. Its translation: CASSTPGLTYGYTF. V is TRBV19 and J is TRBJ1-2, with D perhaps matching TRBD1 (5 bases). Germline V gene sequence: CDR1 LNHDA, CDR2 SQIVND (reference sequence). The CDR3 sequence is 14 residues long. The V end was cut by 4 bases, the J end by 5 bases, with 14 bases between.